The present entry profiles one T cell receptor (beta chain) with its context. Some clones are missing from TCRdb's copy, which holds only in-frame ones; the method was immunoSEQ multiplex PCR. The data hold 200,000 or so clones, with around four fifths observed a single time. The source of the sample is a study of blood T cell repertoires in COVID-19. Specimen: peripheral blood. This clonotype originated in a human donor in a cohort sampled during active COVID-19.

CDR3 loop: CASSISPGLAGSSYEQYF. The CDR3 DNA reads as TGTGCCAGTAGTATTTCCCCGGGACTAGCGGGGAGCTCCTACGAGCAGTACTTC. The V call is TRBV19, the J call TRBJ2-7, with TRBD2 identical over 13 bases. The CDR3 covers 18 residues. The trim removed 3 bases at V and 0 bases at J, leaving 8 bases unmatched. Germline-derived CDR1 and CDR2 are LNHDA and SQIVND (reference sequence). The full variable domain, in which reference TRBV19 and TRBJ2-7 provide the parts outside the CDR3, is DGGITQSPKYLFRKEGQNVTLSCEQNLNHDAMYWYRQDPGQGLRLIYYSQIVNDFQKGDIAEGYSVSREKKESFPLTVTSAQKNPTAFYLCASSISPGLAGSSYEQYFGPGTRLTVT.